The 14 T cell receptor beta chains presented below share a single source sample, sequenced in a study of response to subunit inactivated influenza vaccine. In TCRdb, the RT-PCR reads were re-called with MiXCR into one record per CDR3 protein. The repertoire holds just under 550,000 distinct CDR3 sequences, roughly 23% seen once, with under 3.5% in the top ten. Separately, the same data were catalogued under a study of T cells expressing NK-cell markers. As reported in that work: cDNA encoding TCR beta was synthesized via 5'RACE template switching incorporating UMIs.

Sequenced here: CD4+ T cells sorted from PBMCs, sampled 11 to 12 days after vaccination. Every receptor here comes from a man over 45 who received an inactivated influenza vaccine.

This clonotype was counted only a few times. The V and J genes are TRBV12-3 or TRBV12-4 and TRBJ2-5, with D tentatively TRBD2 (6 bases). The CDR3 loop spans 13 amino acids. The V end was cut by 4 bases, the J end by 2 bases, with 8 bases between. Written as DNA, the CDR3 is TGTGCCAGCAGTTGGGCGGGACAAGAGACCCAGTACTTC. As protein: CASSWAGQETQYF.

V and J are TRBV10-3 and TRBJ2-3; D uncertain. V dropped 8 bases and J dropped 6 bases, with 12 bases sitting between them. This CDR3 is 12 amino acids long. The germline V gene encodes CDR1 ENHRY and CDR2 SYGVKD. The CDR3 DNA follows: TGTGCCATCTCCACCCAGGTCGATACGCAGTATTTT. It codes for CAISTQVDTQYF.

As DNA, the CDR3 is TGCAGTGCTGCCCCAACAGGGGGAGTTGGCTACACCTTC. Its protein product is CSAAPTGGVGYTF. The V gene is TRBV20-1, the J gene TRBJ1-2; 8 bases are shared with TRBD1. The junction had 9 bases not matched to a gene; V was cut back by 5 bases and J by 7 bases. Germline assignment: CDR1 DFQATT and CDR2 SNEGSKA (reference sequence). The CDR3 extends over 13 amino acids.

The J gene is TRBJ2-2, the V gene TRBV12-3 or TRBV12-4, with TRBD2 matching 16 bases. CDR3 size: 18 residues. J was trimmed by 6 bases and V by 6 bases; bases with no gene match: 10. The CDR3 sequence is CASSQGLAGGLWAGELFF. The CDR3 DNA reads TGTGCCAGCAGCCAGGGACTAGCGGGGGGGCTATGGGCCGGGGAGCTGTTTTTT.

This clonotype was recorded once. The J gene is TRBJ2-3, the V gene TRBV10-3; possible D gene TRBD2, 5 bases. With 10 bases removed from V and 2 bases from J, the gap between germline ends came to 10 bases. CDR1 is ENHRY, CDR2 SYGVKD, per germline. This CDR3 contains 12 residues. The CDR3 nucleotides read TGTGCCACAGGAGCGGACACAGATACGCAGTATTTT. It yields the protein CATGADTDTQYF.

This clonotype was found a few times. The rearrangement links TRBV7-9 to TRBJ2-1; no reliable D call. Trimming took off 2 bases at V and 0 bases at J, with 11 bases between the two ends. From germline, CDR1 is SEHNR and CDR2 FQNEAQ (reference sequence). The CDR3 extends over 16 amino acids. CDR3 sequence reads: CASSLSGPSSYNEQFF. CDR3 bases: TGTGCCAGCAGCTTAAGTGGGCCAAGCTCCTACAATGAGCAGTTCTTC. Full variable domain (rest looked up from reference TRBV7-9 and TRBJ2-1): DTGVSQNPRHKITKRGQNVTFRCDPISEHNRLYWYRQTLGQGPEFLTYFQNEAQLEKSRLLSDRFSAERPKGSFSTLEIQRTEQGDSAMYLCASSLSGPSSYNEQFFGPGTRLTVL.

In its sample, this clonotype was seen a few times. The V and J genes are TRBV7-2 and TRBJ2-7; D call uncertain. Trimming left V 1 base short and J 1 base short, with 8 bases between. This CDR3 is built from 14 residues. The germline gives CDR1 SGHTA, CDR2 FQGNSA. This CDR3 is CASSLDAFSYEQYF. CDR3 nucleotide sequence: TGTGCCAGCAGCTTAGATGCATTTTCCTACGAGCAGTACTTC.

The chain has TRBV10-3 and TRBJ2-6; D is uncertain. V lost 2 bases and J lost 0, with 5 bases in between. This CDR3 is 15 amino acids long. Germline assignment: CDR1 ENHRY and CDR2 SYGVKD. The CDR3 here is CAISERSSGANVLTF. The CDR3, as DNA: TGTGCCATCAGTGAGCGGAGCTCTGGGGCCAACGTCCTGACTTTC.

The chain couples TRBV20-1 to TRBJ2-7; TRBD1 matches at 9 bases. The CDR3 is 14 residues long. Germline CDR1 DFQATT, CDR2 SNEGSKA (reference sequence). Trimming removed 2 bases from V and 3 bases from J; junction bases left unmatched: 5. Here the CDR3 DNA reads TGCAGTGCTAGATCGGGACAGGGATACTACGAGCAGTACTTC. Encoded protein: CSARSGQGYYEQYF.

This clonotype was picked up a small number of times. The rearrangement uses TRBV30 and TRBJ1-1; a possible D gene is TRBD1 (5 bases). The V end was cut by 2 bases, the J end by 1 base, with 8 bases between. This CDR3 has 13 residues. In germline, CDR1 is GTSNPN, CDR2 SVGIG (reference sequence). The CDR3 nucleotides read TGTGCCTGGAGTTGGGGGGGGAACACTGAAGCTTTCTTT. It specifies CAWSWGGNTEAFF.

The chain uses TRBV5-1 and TRBJ2-1; 11 nucleotides align to TRBD1. Germline CDR1 SGHRS, CDR2 YFSETQ. The length of the CDR3 is 16 residues. V lost 4 bases, J lost 6 bases, and 9 bases stayed unmatched. The CDR3 nucleotides read TGCGCCAGCAGCAGTGGACAGGGGGCCGGGAGCAATGAGCAGTTCTTC. Protein product: CASSSGQGAGSNEQFF.

The gene calls are TRBV20-1 and TRBJ1-6, with 7 bases fitting TRBD1. Germline loops: CDR1 DFQATT, CDR2 SNEGSKA (reference sequence). The V gene end was trimmed by 0 bases and the J gene end by 4 bases; junction bases not matched to a gene: 3. The CDR3 has 15 residues. CDR3 in DNA: TGCAGTGCTAGAGATCTGACAGGGTATAATTCACCCCTCCACTTT. Its protein is CSARDLTGYNSPLHF.

V and J are TRBV12-3 or TRBV12-4 and TRBJ1-1; 7 bases agree with TRBD1. Trimming at V came to 6 bases and at J to 5 bases, leaving 9 bases not matched to a gene. This CDR3 is built from 14 residues. CDR3 in amino acids: CASRYQGGKTEAFF. Here the CDR3 DNA reads TGTGCCAGCAGGTATCAGGGGGGTAAAACTGAAGCTTTCTTT.

This chain joins TRBV18 and TRBJ1-6; D gene ambiguous. The CDR3 length is 13 residues. Per germline, CDR1 KGHSH and CDR2 LQKENI. The germline V and J ends were trimmed by 5 bases and 8 bases, with 10 bases remaining between them. This CDR3 reads CASSEKGDSPLHF. Here the CDR3 DNA reads TGTGCCAGCTCAGAGAAAGGAGATTCACCCCTCCACTTT.